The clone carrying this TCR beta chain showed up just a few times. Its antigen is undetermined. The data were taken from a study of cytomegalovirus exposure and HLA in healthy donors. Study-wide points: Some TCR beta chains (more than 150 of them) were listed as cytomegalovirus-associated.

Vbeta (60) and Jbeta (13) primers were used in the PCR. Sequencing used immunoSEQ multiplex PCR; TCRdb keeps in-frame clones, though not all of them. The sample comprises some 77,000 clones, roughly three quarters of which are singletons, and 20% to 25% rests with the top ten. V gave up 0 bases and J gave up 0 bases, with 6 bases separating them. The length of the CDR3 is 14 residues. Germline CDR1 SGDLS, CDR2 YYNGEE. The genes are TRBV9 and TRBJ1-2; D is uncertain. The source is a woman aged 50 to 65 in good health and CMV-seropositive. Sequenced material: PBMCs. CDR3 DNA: TGTGCCAGCAGCGTAGATTCAACTAACTATGGCTACACCTTC. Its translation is CASSVDSTNYGYTF.